The 20 T cell receptor beta chains in this list originate from one sample, sequenced in a study of T cells expressing NK-cell markers. TCRdb re-called the 5' RACE reads; every CDR3 protein appears as one record, without DNA. Here the sample table reports about 390,000 distinct CDR3 sequences. Sequencing was carried out using blood T cells: a sorted CD56 or NKG2C T cell subset, CD4+ or CD8+ T cells, or bulk PBMC T cells (not recorded which). These receptors were collected from a woman aged 45-59 years in good health.

The J gene is TRBJ2-5, the V gene TRBV27; the D call from TCRdb, TRBD2, cannot be confirmed without DNA. The CDR3 spans 14 residues. The V gene's germline CDR1 is MNHEY and CDR2 SMNVEV (reference sequence). The CDR3 is CASSLEQRAGTQYF.

The chain recombines TRBV12-3 or TRBV12-4 with TRBJ1-1. There are 13 residues in the CDR3. CDR3: CASSLAPDTEAFF.

V gene TRBV2 combines with J gene TRBJ1-5. Germline-derived CDR1 and CDR2 are SNHLY and FYNNEI. The CDR3 extends over 14 amino acids. The CDR3: CASANIDSNQPQHF.

The rearrangement uses TRBV7-9 and TRBJ2-1; TCRdb designates TRBD2, a call that cannot be tested without DNA. This CDR3 is built from 16 residues. The germline V gene has CDR1 SEHNR and CDR2 FQNEAQ (reference sequence). CDR3 in amino acids: CASSLGTSGAYNEQFF.

The chain employs TRBV20-1 and TRBJ2-3. This CDR3 has 14 amino acids. Germline V lookup: CDR1 DFQATT, CDR2 SNEGSKA (reference sequence). The CDR3 protein is CSAREPVPTDTQYF.

This chain links TRBV5-6 with TRBJ2-1; the TCRdb call, TRBD2, lacks DNA for checking. The CDR3 runs to 15 residues. Germline loops: CDR1 SGHDT, CDR2 YYEEEE. The CDR3 is CASSAPGLAMNEQFF.

V and J are TRBV11-3 and TRBJ2-1; the D call of TRBD1 rests on TCRdb alone, since no DNA is present to check it. The CDR3 extends over 14 amino acids. Germline values: CDR1 SGHNT, CDR2 YENEEA. CDR3 amino acids: CASSVPGHPNEQFF.

The chain joins TRBV7-2 to TRBJ2-4. The CDR3 runs to 13 residues. Germline V gene lookup returns CDR1 SGHTA and CDR2 FQGNSA. This CDR3 reads CASSLPSKNIQYF.

The gene calls are TRBV18 and TRBJ1-2. The germline V gene has CDR1 KGHSH and CDR2 LQKENI. This CDR3 spans 15 amino acids. CDR3 loop: CASSPVGKINYGYTF.

The chain is built from TRBV20-1 and TRBJ2-7; lacking DNA, the TRBD1 call made by TCRdb goes unchecked. CDR1 DFQATT and CDR2 SNEGSKA come from the germline V gene (reference sequence). This CDR3 is built from 13 residues. CDR3 residues: CSAIRDRGYEQYF.

The rearrangement uses TRBV10-3 and TRBJ2-2; TCRdb's assignment of TRBD1 cannot be checked, as there is no DNA. CDR3 length: 18 residues. Germline loops: CDR1 ENHRY, CDR2 SYGVKD. The chain's CDR3 is CAISEKRQGAANTGELFF.

This chain connects TRBV20-1 to TRBJ1-1; the D call of TRBD1 rests on TCRdb alone, since no DNA is present to check it. Germline CDR1 and CDR2: DFQATT and SNEGSKA (reference sequence). The CDR3 is 17 residues long. CDR3 residues: CSAREGTDYYLDTEAFF.

The chain carries TRBV12-3 or TRBV12-4 and TRBJ2-2. The CDR3 is 16 amino acids. CDR3 in amino acids: CASSFPRGPSTGELFF.

The chain recombines TRBV12-3 or TRBV12-4 with TRBJ2-1; the D gene TCRdb calls, TRBD2, cannot be checked with no DNA. This CDR3 has 14 residues. CDR3 protein: CASRPSGSATEQFF.

V gene TRBV20-1 combines with J gene TRBJ2-7; lacking DNA, the TRBD1 call made by TCRdb goes unchecked. The CDR3 is 16 amino acids. Germline CDR1 DFQATT, CDR2 SNEGSKA (reference sequence). The CDR3 sequence: CSASPLDQNHPYEQYF.

The chain couples TRBV5-1 to TRBJ2-5. Germline CDR1 and CDR2: SGHRS and YFSETQ. The CDR3 contains 14 residues. This CDR3 is CASSVTEYQETQYF.

The chain combines TRBV27 with TRBJ2-3; without DNA, the TCRdb call of TRBD2 cannot be checked. The CDR3 has 11 amino acids. The V gene's germline CDR1 is MNHEY and CDR2 SMNVEV (reference sequence). Here the CDR3 reads CAVHIADTQYF.

The rearrangement links TRBV10-3 to TRBJ2-1. From germline, CDR1 is ENHRY and CDR2 SYGVKD. The CDR3 has 15 residues. The CDR3 sequence: CAIIGPEDPYNEQFF.

The chain links TRBV29-1 to TRBJ2-3; with no DNA, the TCRdb D assignment of TRBD1 cannot be verified. The germline gives CDR1 SQVTM, CDR2 ANQGSEA. The CDR3 has 14 amino acids. This CDR3 reads CSVRTGVGTDTQYF.

The chain joins TRBV12-3 or TRBV12-4 to TRBJ2-3; the D gene TCRdb calls, TRBD1, cannot be checked with no DNA. The CDR3 is made up of 15 amino acids. CDR3 region: CASRRTGASTDTQYF.